This T cell receptor (beta chain) was retrieved from a study of OX40 agonist ivuxolimab in advanced cancers. Study context: Among those enrolled, mean age was 60 years (range roughly 23 to 90) and over 70% were male.

This CDR3 has 13 amino acids. V was clipped by 1 base and J by 2 bases, with 5 bases between them. The germline V gene encodes CDR1 SGHTA and CDR2 FQGNSA. The study, taken as a whole, reports: More expanded clones were seen, on average, in CD8+ T cells than in CD4+.

A note on this clone: Its specificity is not known.

The repertoire was sequenced with immunoSEQ multiplex PCR; TCRdb's copy has only in-frame clones and lacks some. This sample carries 80,000 or so clones, around 85% of them seen once, and the ten largest clones take around 2%. V is TRBV7-2 and J is TRBJ2-5; D is unclear. The clonotype was recovered from an adult with an advanced solid tumor such as melanoma, head and neck, liver or kidney cancer. Specimen: CD4+ or CD8+ T cells sorted from blood, collected in a trial of the OX40 agonist ivuxolimab. In nucleotides, the CDR3 is TGTGCCAGCAGCTTAGAACAGCAAGAGACCCAGTACTTC. It specifies CASSLEQQETQYF.